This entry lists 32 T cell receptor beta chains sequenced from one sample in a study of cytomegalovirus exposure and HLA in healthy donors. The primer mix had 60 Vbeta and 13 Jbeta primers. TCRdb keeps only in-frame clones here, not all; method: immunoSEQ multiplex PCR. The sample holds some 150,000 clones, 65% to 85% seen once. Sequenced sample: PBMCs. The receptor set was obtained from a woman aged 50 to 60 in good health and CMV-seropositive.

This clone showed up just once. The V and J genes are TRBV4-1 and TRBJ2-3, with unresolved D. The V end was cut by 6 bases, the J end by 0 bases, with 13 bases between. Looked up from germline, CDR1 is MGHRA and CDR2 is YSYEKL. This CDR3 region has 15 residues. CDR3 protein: CASSLGSPSTDTQYF. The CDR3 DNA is TGCGCCAGCAGTCTCGGGTCCCCGAGCACAGATACGCAGTATTTT.

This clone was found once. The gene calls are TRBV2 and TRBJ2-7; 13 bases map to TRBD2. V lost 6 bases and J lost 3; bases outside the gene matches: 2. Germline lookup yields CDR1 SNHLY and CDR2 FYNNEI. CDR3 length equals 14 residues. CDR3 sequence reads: CASRTSGGIYEQYF. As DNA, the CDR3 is TGTGCCAGCAGGACTAGCGGGGGGATCTACGAGCAGTACTTC.

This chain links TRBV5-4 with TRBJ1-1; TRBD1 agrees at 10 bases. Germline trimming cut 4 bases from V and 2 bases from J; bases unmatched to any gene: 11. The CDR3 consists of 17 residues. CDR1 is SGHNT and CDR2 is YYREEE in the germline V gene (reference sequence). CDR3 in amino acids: CASSQDRGQIYNTEAFF. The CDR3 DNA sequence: TGTGCCAGCAGCCAAGACAGGGGGCAGATTTATAACACTGAAGCTTTCTTT.

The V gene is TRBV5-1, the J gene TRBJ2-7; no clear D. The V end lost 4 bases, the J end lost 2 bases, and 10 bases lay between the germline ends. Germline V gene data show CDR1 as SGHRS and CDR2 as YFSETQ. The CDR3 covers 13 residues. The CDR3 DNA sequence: TGCGCCAGCAGCCAAGGAGCTGCCTACGAGCAGTACTTC. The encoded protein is CASSQGAAYEQYF.

CDR3 in amino acids: CASSLDEAGVGTDTQYF. The CDR3 DNA sequence: TGTGCCAGCAGCTTAGATGAAGCGGGGGTAGGCACAGATACGCAGTATTTT. The chain has TRBV11-3 and TRBJ2-3; 8 bases are a match to TRBD2. Germline-derived CDR1 and CDR2 are SGHNT and YENEEA. The CDR3 spans 17 residues. With 0 bases clipped from V and 1 base from J, the junction kept 6 bases outside the gene matches.

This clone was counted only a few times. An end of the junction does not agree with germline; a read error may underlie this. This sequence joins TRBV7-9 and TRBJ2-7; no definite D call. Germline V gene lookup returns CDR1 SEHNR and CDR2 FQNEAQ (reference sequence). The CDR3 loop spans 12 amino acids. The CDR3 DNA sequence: TGTTCCAGCAGCTCCACAGCTTACGAGCAGTACTTC. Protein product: CSSSSTAYEQYF. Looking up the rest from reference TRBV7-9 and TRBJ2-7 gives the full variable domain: DTGVSQNPRHKITKRGQNVTFRCDPISEHNRLYWYRQTLGQGPEFLTYFQNEAQLEKSRLLSDRFSAERPKGSFSTLEIQRTEQGDSAMYLCSSSSTAYEQYFGPGTRLTVT.

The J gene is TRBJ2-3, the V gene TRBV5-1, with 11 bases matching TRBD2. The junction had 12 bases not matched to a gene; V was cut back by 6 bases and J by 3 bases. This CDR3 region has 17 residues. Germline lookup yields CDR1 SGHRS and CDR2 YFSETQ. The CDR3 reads CASNFTHSGGATDTQYF. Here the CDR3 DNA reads TGCGCCAGCAACTTCACCCATAGCGGGGGGGCAACAGATACGCAGTATTTT.

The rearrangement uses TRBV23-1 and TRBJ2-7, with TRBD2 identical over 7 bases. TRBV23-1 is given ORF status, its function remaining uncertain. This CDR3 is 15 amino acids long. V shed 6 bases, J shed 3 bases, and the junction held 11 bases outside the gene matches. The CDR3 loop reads CASRPAGTKYYEQYF. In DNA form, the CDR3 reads TGCGCCAGCAGGCCAGCCGGGACTAAATACTACGAGCAGTACTTC.

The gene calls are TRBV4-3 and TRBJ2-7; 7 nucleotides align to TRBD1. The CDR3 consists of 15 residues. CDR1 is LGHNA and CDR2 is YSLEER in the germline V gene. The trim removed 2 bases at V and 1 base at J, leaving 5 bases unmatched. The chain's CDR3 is CASSQSQGRSYEQYF. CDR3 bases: TGCGCCAGCAGCCAATCACAGGGGAGATCCTACGAGCAGTACTTC.

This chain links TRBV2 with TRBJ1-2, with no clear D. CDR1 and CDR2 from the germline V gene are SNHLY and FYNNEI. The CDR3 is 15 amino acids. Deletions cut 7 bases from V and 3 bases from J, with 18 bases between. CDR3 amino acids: CASKLEILSYYGYTF. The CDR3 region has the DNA TGTGCCAGCAAACTGGAGATCCTGAGCTACTATGGCTACACCTTC.

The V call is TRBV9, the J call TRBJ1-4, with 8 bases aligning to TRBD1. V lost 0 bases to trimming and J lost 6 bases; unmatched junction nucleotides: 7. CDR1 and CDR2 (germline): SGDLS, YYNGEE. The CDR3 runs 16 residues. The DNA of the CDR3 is TGTGCCAGCAGCGTAGGTTGGGGACAGGAGTATGAAAAACTGTTTTTT. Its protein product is CASSVGWGQEYEKLFF.

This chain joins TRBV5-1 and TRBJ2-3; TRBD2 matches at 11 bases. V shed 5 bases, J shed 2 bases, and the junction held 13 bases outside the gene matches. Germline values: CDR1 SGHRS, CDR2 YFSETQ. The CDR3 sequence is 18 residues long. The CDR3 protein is CASRSLEIAGGYTDTQYF. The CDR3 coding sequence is TGCGCCAGCAGGAGCTTGGAAATAGCGGGGGGGTACACAGATACGCAGTATTTT.

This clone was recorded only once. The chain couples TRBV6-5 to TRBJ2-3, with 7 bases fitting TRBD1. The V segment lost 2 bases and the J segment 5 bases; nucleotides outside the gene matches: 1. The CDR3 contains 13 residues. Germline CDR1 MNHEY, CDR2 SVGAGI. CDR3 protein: CASSYDREDTQYF. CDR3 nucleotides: TGTGCCAGCAGTTACGACAGGGAAGATACGCAGTATTTT.

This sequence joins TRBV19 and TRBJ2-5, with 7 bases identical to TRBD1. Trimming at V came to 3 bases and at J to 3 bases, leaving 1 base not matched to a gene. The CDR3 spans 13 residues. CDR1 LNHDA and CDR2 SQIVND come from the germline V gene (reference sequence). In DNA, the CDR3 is TGTGCCAGTAGTATCACAGGGGAAGAGACCCAGTACTTC. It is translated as CASSITGEETQYF.

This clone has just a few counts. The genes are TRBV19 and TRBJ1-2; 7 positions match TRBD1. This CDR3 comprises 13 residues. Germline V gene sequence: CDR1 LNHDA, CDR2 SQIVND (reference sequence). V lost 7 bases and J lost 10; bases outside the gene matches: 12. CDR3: CASTVNRGLDYTF. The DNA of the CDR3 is TGTGCCAGTACCGTAAACAGGGGCTTGGACTACACCTTC.

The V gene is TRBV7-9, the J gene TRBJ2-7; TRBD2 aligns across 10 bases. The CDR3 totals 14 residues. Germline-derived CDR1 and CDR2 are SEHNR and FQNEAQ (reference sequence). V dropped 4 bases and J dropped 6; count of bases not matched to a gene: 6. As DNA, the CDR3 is TGTGCCAGCAGCTCCGGGACTAGCGTCAGCGAGCAGTACTTC. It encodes CASSSGTSVSEQYF.

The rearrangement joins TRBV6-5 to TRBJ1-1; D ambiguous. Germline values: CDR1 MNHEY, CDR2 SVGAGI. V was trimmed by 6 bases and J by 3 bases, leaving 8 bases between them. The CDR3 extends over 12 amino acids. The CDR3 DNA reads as TGTGCCAGCAGCCGGTCTGACACTGAAGCTTTCTTT. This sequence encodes CASSRSDTEAFF.

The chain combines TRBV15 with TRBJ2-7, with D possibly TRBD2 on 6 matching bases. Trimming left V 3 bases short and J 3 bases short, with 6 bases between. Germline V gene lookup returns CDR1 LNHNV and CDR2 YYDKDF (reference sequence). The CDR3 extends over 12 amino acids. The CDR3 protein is CATSRGGYEQYF. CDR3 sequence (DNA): TGTGCCACCAGCAGGGGAGGCTACGAGCAGTACTTC.

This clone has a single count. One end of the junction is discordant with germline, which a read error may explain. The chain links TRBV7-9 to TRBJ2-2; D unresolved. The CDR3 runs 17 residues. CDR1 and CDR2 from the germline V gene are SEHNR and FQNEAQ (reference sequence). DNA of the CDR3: TGTTCCAGCAGCTTAGTCATGTCTCCCGCGGAGCCCGGGGAGCTGTTTTTT. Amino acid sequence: CSSSLVMSPAEPGELFF.

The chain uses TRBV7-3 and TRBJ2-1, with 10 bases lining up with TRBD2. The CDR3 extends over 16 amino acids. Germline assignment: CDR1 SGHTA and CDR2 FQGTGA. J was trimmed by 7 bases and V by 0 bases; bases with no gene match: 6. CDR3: CASSLTSGRPGNEQFF. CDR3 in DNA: TGTGCCAGCAGCTTAACTAGCGGGAGGCCAGGGAATGAGCAGTTCTTC.

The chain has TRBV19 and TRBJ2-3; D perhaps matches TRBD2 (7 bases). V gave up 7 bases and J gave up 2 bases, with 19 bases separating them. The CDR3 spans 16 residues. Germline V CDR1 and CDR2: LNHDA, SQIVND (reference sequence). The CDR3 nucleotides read TGTGCCAGTATCCCCACGGGGGGCGTTACCACAGATACGCAGTATTTT. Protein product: CASIPTGGVTTDTQYF.

The CDR3 bases are TGCGCCAGCAGCCAAGAAGGAGGGGCCATTAACTATGGCTACACCTTC. Its translation is CASSQEGGAINYGYTF. The chain couples TRBV4-3 to TRBJ1-2, with a weak D call TRBD1 (5 bases). The length of the CDR3 is 16 residues. CDR1 and CDR2 (germline): LGHNA, YSLEER. Trimming pared 0 bases from V and 1 base from J, leaving 12 bases between.

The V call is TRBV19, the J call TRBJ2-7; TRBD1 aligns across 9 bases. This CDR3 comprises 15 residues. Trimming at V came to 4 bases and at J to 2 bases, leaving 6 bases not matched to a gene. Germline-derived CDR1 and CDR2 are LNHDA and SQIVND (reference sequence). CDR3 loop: CASSTGRDRAYEQYF. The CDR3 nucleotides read TGTGCCAGTAGTACTGGAAGGGACAGGGCCTACGAGCAGTACTTC.

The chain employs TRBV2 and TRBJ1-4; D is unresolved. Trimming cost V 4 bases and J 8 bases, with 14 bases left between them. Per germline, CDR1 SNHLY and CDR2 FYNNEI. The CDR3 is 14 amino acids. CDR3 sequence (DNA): TGTGCCAGCAGTGGCGATCGATTTGCGGAAAAACTGTTTTTT. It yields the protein CASSGDRFAEKLFF. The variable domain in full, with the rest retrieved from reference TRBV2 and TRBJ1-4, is EPEVTQTPSHQVTQMGQEVILRCVPISNHLYFYWYRQILGQKVEFLVSFYNNEISEKSEIFDDQFSVERPDGSNFTLKIRSTKLEDSAMYFCASSGDRFAEKLFFGSGTQLSVL.

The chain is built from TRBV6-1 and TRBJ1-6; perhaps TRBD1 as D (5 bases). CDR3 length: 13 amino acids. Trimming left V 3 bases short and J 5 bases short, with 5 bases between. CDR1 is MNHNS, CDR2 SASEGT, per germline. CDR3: CASSDRDNSPLHF. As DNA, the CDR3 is TGTGCCAGCAGTGACAGGGATAATTCACCCCTCCACTTT.

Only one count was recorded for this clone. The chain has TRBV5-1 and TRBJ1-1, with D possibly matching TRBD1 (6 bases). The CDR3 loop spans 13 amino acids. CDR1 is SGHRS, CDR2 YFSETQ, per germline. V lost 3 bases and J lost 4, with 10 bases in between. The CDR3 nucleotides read TGCGCCAGCAGCTCCAGGGGTGGCACTGAAGCTTTCTTT. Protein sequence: CASSSRGGTEAFF. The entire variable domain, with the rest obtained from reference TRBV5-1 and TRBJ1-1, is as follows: KAGVTQTPRYLIKTRGQQVTLSCSPISGHRSVSWYQQTPGQGLQFLFEYFSETQRNKGNFPGRFSGRQFSNSRSEMNVSTLELGDSALYLCASSSRGGTEAFFGQGTRLTVV.

CDR3 sequence reads: CASGRSSYEQYF. CDR3 coding DNA: TGTGCCAGCGGGAGAAGCTCCTACGAGCAGTACTTC. This chain uses TRBV7-2 with TRBJ2-7; TRBD2 might be the D (5 bases). V was shortened by 8 bases and J by 0 bases, with 8 bases between the two germline ends. Germline CDR1 SGHTA, CDR2 FQGNSA. The CDR3 runs 12 residues.

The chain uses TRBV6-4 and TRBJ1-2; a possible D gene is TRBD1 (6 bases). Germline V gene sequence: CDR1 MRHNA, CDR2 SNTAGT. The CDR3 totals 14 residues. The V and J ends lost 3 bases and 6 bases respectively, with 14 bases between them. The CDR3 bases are TGTGCCAGCAGTGAACGAGACAGGCCGCATGGCTACACCTTC. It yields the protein CASSERDRPHGYTF.

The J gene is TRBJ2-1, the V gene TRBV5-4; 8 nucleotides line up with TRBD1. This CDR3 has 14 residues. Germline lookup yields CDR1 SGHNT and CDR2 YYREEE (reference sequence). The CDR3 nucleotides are TGTGTCGGCAGCACCGGGACAGGCTACAATGAGCAGTTCTTC. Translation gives CVGSTGTGYNEQFF.

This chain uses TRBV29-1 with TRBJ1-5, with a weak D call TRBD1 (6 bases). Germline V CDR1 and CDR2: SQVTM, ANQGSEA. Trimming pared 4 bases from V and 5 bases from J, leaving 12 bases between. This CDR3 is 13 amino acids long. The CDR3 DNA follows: TGCAGCGTTGGGGACACCAGGGATCAGCCCCAGCATTTT. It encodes CSVGDTRDQPQHF.

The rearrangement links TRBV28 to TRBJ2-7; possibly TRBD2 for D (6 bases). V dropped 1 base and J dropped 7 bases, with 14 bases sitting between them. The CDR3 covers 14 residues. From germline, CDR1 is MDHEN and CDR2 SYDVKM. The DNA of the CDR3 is TGTGCCAGCAGTTTATATTCGCTGGCGGGAGAGCAGTACTTC. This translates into CASSLYSLAGEQYF.

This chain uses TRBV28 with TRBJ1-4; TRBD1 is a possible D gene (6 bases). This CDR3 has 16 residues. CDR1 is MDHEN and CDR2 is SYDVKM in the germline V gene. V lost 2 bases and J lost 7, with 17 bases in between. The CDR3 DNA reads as TGTGCCAGCAGTTTACTTCAGGGGAGCCTCGGTGAAAAACTGTTTTTT. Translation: CASSLLQGSLGEKLFF.